This T cell receptor beta chain emerged from a study of immune evolution from preneoplasia to lung adenocarcinoma. Findings and caveats of the study: Normal lung had the highest top T cell clone frequencies.

This clone was observed once. What it recognizes is unknown. The protocol was immunoSEQ multiplex PCR, while the TCRdb copy is restricted to in-frame clones and leaves out a portion. The sample lists 7,400 or so clones; around 81% were seen once. H&E slides confirmed each diagnosis, reviewed by two pathologists independently. Material for sequencing was FFPE adjacent normal lung tissue. The TCR comes from a person aged 70 to 85 with lung adenocarcinoma.

CDR3 DNA: TGTGCCTGGAGTGTAGGGACTCTCGGGGATTCTCACTTGTCCCCCTACGAGCAGTACTTC. Protein: CAWSVGTLGDSHLSPYEQYF. This chain links TRBV30 with TRBJ2-7; TRBD2 is a possible D gene (6 bases). Trimming shortened V by 0 bases and J by 2 bases, and 29 bases separated the two germline ends. Germline lookup yields CDR1 GTSNPN and CDR2 SVGIG (reference sequence). The CDR3 has 20 residues.